In its sample, the clone carrying this T cell receptor beta chain was seen a few times. The target antigen is unknown. This specimen belongs to a study of response to subunit inactivated influenza vaccine. Broader study findings: Researchers suggested that each seasonal influenza vaccination recruits few new T cells.

The V end lost 1 base, the J end lost 3 bases, and 7 bases lay between the germline ends. The CDR3 runs 13 residues. MiXCR, run by TCRdb on the RT-PCR reads, gives a single entry per CDR3 protein. The table has just over 300,000 distinct CDR3 sequences, 20% to 25% seen once; the top ten hold 10%. This chain links TRBV12-3 or TRBV12-4 with TRBJ2-7, with D unresolved. The material was PBMCs from blood, obtained approximately 22 months after vaccination. The source of this sequence is a man between 50 and 75 years old who received an inactivated influenza vaccine. CDR3 nucleotide sequence: TGTGCCAGCAGTTTAGGGGCCGACTACGAGCAGTACTTC. The encoded protein is CASSLGADYEQYF.